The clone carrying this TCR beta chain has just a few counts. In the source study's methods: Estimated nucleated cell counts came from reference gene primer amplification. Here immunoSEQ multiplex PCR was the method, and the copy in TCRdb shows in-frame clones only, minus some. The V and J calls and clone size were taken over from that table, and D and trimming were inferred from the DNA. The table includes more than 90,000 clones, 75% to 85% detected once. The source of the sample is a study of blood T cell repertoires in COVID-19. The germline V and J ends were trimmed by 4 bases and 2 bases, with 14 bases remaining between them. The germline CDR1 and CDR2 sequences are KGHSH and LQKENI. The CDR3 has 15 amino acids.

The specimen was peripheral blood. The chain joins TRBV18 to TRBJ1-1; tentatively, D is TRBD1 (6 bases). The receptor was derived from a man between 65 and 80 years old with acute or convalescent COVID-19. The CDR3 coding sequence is TGTGCCAGCTCACGGGACGCAGGGACAAACACTGAAGCTTTCTTT. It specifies CASSRDAGTNTEAFF. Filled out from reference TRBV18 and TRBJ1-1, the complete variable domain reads NAGVMQNPRHLVRRRGQEARLRCSPMKGHSHVYWYRQLPEEGLKFMVYLQKENIIDESGMPKERFSAEFPKEGPSILRIQQVVRGDSAAYFCASSRDAGTNTEAFFGQGTRLTVV.